The text below deals with one T cell receptor (beta chain). CDR3 length equals 15 residues. V dropped 2 bases and J dropped 1 base, with 11 bases sitting between them. Germline loops: CDR1 KGHSH, CDR2 LQKENI. This specimen belongs to a study of OX40 agonist ivuxolimab in advanced cancers. Clones were sequenced by immunoSEQ multiplex PCR, and TCRdb holds only the in-frame ones, with some missing. Here the sample spans 80,000 or so clones, roughly 88% being singletons. The sample was CD4+ or CD8+ T cells sorted from blood, taken in a trial of the OX40 agonist ivuxolimab. This clonotype was sampled from an adult with an advanced solid tumor such as melanoma, head and neck, liver or kidney cancer. This chain uses TRBV18 with TRBJ2-5; tentatively, D is TRBD2 (5 bases). CDR3: CASSPFLEAQETQYF. The CDR3 DNA reads TGTGCCAGCTCACCATTTTTGGAGGCCCAAGAGACCCAGTACTTC.